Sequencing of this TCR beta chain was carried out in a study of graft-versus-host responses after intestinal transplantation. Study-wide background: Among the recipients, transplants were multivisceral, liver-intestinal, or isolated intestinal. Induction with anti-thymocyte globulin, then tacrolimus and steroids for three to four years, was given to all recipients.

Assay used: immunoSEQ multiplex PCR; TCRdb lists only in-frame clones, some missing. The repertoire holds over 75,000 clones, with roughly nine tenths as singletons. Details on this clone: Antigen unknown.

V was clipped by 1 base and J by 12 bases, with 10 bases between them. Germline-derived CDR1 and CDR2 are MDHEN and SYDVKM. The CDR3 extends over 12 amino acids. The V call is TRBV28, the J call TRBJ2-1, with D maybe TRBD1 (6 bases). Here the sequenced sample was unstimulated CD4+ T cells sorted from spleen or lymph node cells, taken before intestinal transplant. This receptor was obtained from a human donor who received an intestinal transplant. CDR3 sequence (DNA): TGTGCCAGCAGTTTATTTCGGACAGCGCAGTTCTTC. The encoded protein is CASSLFRTAQFF.